A single sample is the source of the 24 T cell receptor beta chains below, sequenced in a study of blood T cells in healthy people across ages. Then a second PCR, running roughly 7 to 11 cycles, was carried out with a sample-barcoded 5' primer and a J-beta primer mix. TCRdb itself ran the 5' RACE reads through MiXCR, one entry per CDR3 protein. The profile shows about 1.7 million distinct CDR3 sequences, approximately 28% of them singletons. The specimen sequenced was blood. The receptors shown here come from a woman aged 25-40 years in good health.

This clonotype has at least ten counts. The genes are TRBV6-5 and TRBJ1-2; D is uncertain. This CDR3 region has 14 residues. V shed 5 bases and J shed 4 bases, with 14 bases lying between them. Germline values: CDR1 MNHEY, CDR2 SVGAGI. Here the CDR3 reads CASSPATAAYGYTF. The CDR3 coding sequence is TGTGCCAGCAGTCCAGCTACGGCTGCCTATGGCTACACCTTC.

This clonotype came up many times. One junction end disagrees with the germline gene, perhaps due to a read error. The V gene is TRBV5-1, the J gene TRBJ2-1, with D perhaps assigned TRBD1 or TRBD2 (5 bases each). The CDR3 is 13 amino acids. Germline CDR1 and CDR2: SGHRS and YFSETQ. The DNA for the CDR3 is TGTGCCAGCAGCTCCCAGGGAGACAATGAGCAGTTCTTC. Residues: CASSSQGDNEQFF.

V is TRBV29-1 and J is TRBJ2-3, with D tentatively TRBD1 (5 bases). Germline CDR1 is SQVTM and CDR2 is ANQGSEA. V lost 4 bases, J lost 4 bases, and 12 bases lay in between. The CDR3 loop spans 13 amino acids. The CDR3 region is CSVALRVADTQYF. The CDR3 bases are TGCAGCGTTGCCCTCAGGGTCGCAGATACGCAGTATTTT.

There are many counts of this clonotype. The chain recombines TRBV6-5 with TRBJ2-7, with D perhaps matching TRBD1 (6 bases). Germline-derived CDR1 and CDR2 are MNHEY and SVGAGI. This CDR3 region has 13 residues. V was shortened by 5 bases and J by 2 bases, with 10 bases between the two germline ends. The CDR3 DNA is TGTGCCAGCAGTCCCGGGACACCCTACGAGCAGTACTTC. This translates into CASSPGTPYEQYF.

The rearrangement uses TRBV29-1 and TRBJ1-2; no clear D. Germline loops: CDR1 SQVTM, CDR2 ANQGSEA. This CDR3 has 13 amino acids. V was shortened by 6 bases and J by 6 bases, with 17 bases between the two germline ends. The chain's CDR3 is CSVPKGQGHGYTF. For the CDR3, the DNA is TGCAGCGTCCCCAAAGGGCAAGGCCATGGCTACACCTTC. Filled out from reference TRBV29-1 and TRBJ1-2, the complete variable domain reads SAVISQKPSRDICQRGTSLTIQCQVDSQVTMMFWYRQQPGQSLTLIATANQGSEATYESGFVIDKFPISRPNLTFSTLTVSNMSPEDSSIYLCSVPKGQGHGYTFGSGTRLTVV.

Concerning this clonotype itself: This may come from a read error, since a much larger clone is one base off. The chain combines TRBV20-1 with TRBJ2-1, with 11 bases fitting TRBD2. J lost 7 bases, V lost 3 bases, and 5 bases had no gene match. This CDR3 region has 14 residues. Germline V gene sequence: CDR1 DFQATT, CDR2 SNEGSKA (reference sequence). This CDR3 reads CSASLAGGCNEQFF. The CDR3 region has the DNA TGCAGTGCTAGTTTAGCGGGGGGGTGTAATGAGCAGTTCTTC.

With regard to this clonotype: This may be a read error: a much more frequent sequence differs by one nucleotide. The chain recombines TRBV5-1 with TRBJ2-1; 7 bases map to TRBD1. With 2 bases clipped from V and 10 bases from J, the junction kept 12 bases outside the gene matches. CDR3 length: 15 amino acids. The germline CDR1 and CDR2 sequences are SGHRS and YFSETQ. The CDR3 sequence: CASSFGTELFYEQFF. In DNA, the CDR3 is TGCGCCAGCAGCTTTGGGACAGAACTATTTTACGAGCAGTTCTTC.

About this clonotype: Germline is not matched at one junction end, which may reflect a read error. The chain combines TRBV5-1 with TRBJ1-1, with 10 nucleotides matching TRBD1. Germline lookup yields CDR1 SGHRS and CDR2 YFSETQ. The CDR3 consists of 16 residues. DNA of the CDR3: TGCGCCAGCAGGATGGGACAGGGGCTAGGGGACACTGGAGCTTTCTTT. This sequence encodes CASRMGQGLGDTGAFF.

The CDR3: CASSLGQGSGGFF. Here the CDR3 DNA reads TGTGCCAGCAGTTTAGGCCAGGGAAGTGGGGGGTTCTTC. This chain joins TRBV12-3 or TRBV12-4 and TRBJ2-1; possibly TRBD1 or TRBD2 for D (5 bases each). CDR3 length: 13 amino acids. V was cut by 1 base and J by 15 bases, with 16 bases left in between.

The chain carries TRBV5-1 and TRBJ1-1; perhaps TRBD1 as D (6 bases). Germline loops: CDR1 SGHRS, CDR2 YFSETQ. V was clipped by 0 bases and J by 4 bases, with 13 bases between them. The CDR3 contains 15 residues. CDR3: CASSLGDISSTEAFF. Here the CDR3 DNA reads TGCGCCAGCAGCTTGGGGGACATATCGAGCACTGAAGCTTTCTTT.

This clonotype was picked up many times. The chain recombines TRBV29-1 with TRBJ1-1; 9 bases fit TRBD1. Germline-derived CDR1 and CDR2 are SQVTM and ANQGSEA. With V trimmed by 7 bases and J by 8 bases, 5 bases remained unmatched. The CDR3 is made up of 11 amino acids. CDR3 bases: TGCAGCGCGATGGACAGGGGCGAAGCTTTCTTT. Translation: CSAMDRGEAFF.

The sample holds a few counts of this clonotype. The V gene is TRBV20-1, the J gene TRBJ1-6; D perhaps matches TRBD1 (6 bases). This CDR3 contains 15 residues. Trimming took off 1 base at V and 10 bases at J, with 17 bases between the two ends. Germline V lookup: CDR1 DFQATT, CDR2 SNEGSKA (reference sequence). CDR3 region: CSARARGAGNSPLHF. The CDR3 DNA is TGCAGTGCTAGAGCCCGGGGGGCGGGTAACTCACCCCTCCACTTT.

Details on this clonotype: Just one base apart from a much larger clone, this may be a read error. The rearrangement joins TRBV10-3 to TRBJ1-4; D remains ambiguous. CDR3 size: 15 residues. CDR1 is ENHRY and CDR2 is SYGVKD in the germline V gene. CDR3 in amino acids: CAISAAGRTNEELFF. CDR3 nucleotides: TGTGCCATCAGTGCGGCCGGGCGGACTAATGAAGAACTGTTTTTT.

This clonotype occurred many times. The chain has TRBV7-2 and TRBJ2-5; 12 nucleotides match TRBD2. Germline CDR1 is SGHTA and CDR2 is FQGNSA. Trimming removed 4 bases from V and 4 bases from J; junction bases left unmatched: 1. The CDR3 loop spans 14 amino acids. Here the CDR3 reads CASSWGLAGETQYF. DNA for the CDR3: TGTGCCAGCAGCTGGGGACTAGCGGGAGAGACCCAGTACTTC.

The chain couples TRBV18 to TRBJ1-3; possible D gene TRBD1, 6 bases. CDR1 is KGHSH, CDR2 LQKENI, per germline. V was pared by 3 bases and J by 6 bases, with 12 bases between. The CDR3 consists of 14 residues. The CDR3: CASSPLDSLNTIYF. The CDR3 DNA reads TGTGCCAGCTCACCTCTGGACAGCCTAAACACCATATATTTT.

A note on this clonotype: A junction end diverges from the germline sequence, so it may reflect a read error. The gene calls are TRBV4-2 and TRBJ2-5; 7 bases agree with TRBD2. The CDR3 length is 14 residues. CDR1 is LGHNA, CDR2 YNFKEQ, per germline. CDR3 region: CAGSQAGTQETQYF. Written as DNA, the CDR3 is TGTGCCGGCAGCCAAGCGGGGACCCAAGAGACCCAGTACTTC.

The V call is TRBV28, the J call TRBJ1-2; no definite D call. Per germline, CDR1 MDHEN and CDR2 SYDVKM. Trimming took 5 bases from V and 1 from J, leaving 11 bases between them. This CDR3 contains 14 residues. The CDR3 region has the DNA TGTGCCAGCAGTGGCCCCGGGAGTAACTATGGCTACACCTTC. Protein: CASSGPGSNYGYTF.

Concerning this clonotype: This may stem from a read error, because a much larger clone lies one nucleotide away. V gene TRBV20-1 combines with J gene TRBJ2-7; a possible D gene is TRBD2 (9 bases). CDR3 size: 17 residues. Deletions cut 5 bases from V and 2 bases from J, with 25 bases between. Germline CDR1 and CDR2: DFQATT and SNEGSKA (reference sequence). This chain's CDR3 is CSASAGGQGALAYEQYF. DNA of the CDR3: TGCAGTGCTTCTGCGGGAGGGCAGGGGGCGTTGGCCTACGAGCAGTACTTC.

This chain uses TRBV7-9 with TRBJ1-4; D not resolved. Germline V gene lookup returns CDR1 SEHNR and CDR2 FQNEAQ (reference sequence). V was trimmed by 5 bases and J by 5 bases, leaving 9 bases between them. CDR3 length: 13 amino acids. CDR3 loop: CASSPKDNEKLFF. The CDR3 nucleotides read TGTGCCAGCAGCCCAAAGGACAATGAAAAACTGTTTTTT.

Regarding this clonotype: A read error is possible here, since a much larger clone lies one base away. The chain carries TRBV7-2 and TRBJ2-7, with 8 bases fitting TRBD1. The germline CDR1 and CDR2 sequences are SGHTA and FQGNSA. There are 15 residues in the CDR3. The DNA for the CDR3 is TGTGCCAGCAGCTTACCGGGACAGGCGGGCTACGGGCAGTACTTC. As protein: CASSLPGQAGYGQYF. Full variable domain (remainder filled in from reference TRBV7-2 and TRBJ2-7): GAGVSQSPSNKVTEKGKDVELRCDPISGHTALYWYRQSLGQGLEFLIYFQGNSAPDKSGLPSDRFSAERTGGSVSTLTIQRTQQEDSAVYLCASSLPGQAGYGQYFGPGTRLTVT.

This clonotype occurred a few times. This sequence joins TRBV12-3 or TRBV12-4 and TRBJ2-3; 8 bases align to TRBD1. This CDR3 contains 20 residues. V lost 9 bases, J lost 4 bases, and 27 bases stayed unmatched. CDR3 sequence reads: CASSGATGGGNVRDADTQYF. The CDR3, as DNA: TGTGCCAGTAGTGGGGCTACAGGGGGAGGCAACGTACGAGATGCAGATACGCAGTATTTT.

At least ten counts were recorded for this clonotype. The chain links TRBV4-2 to TRBJ2-7; D ambiguous. The ends were cut back, 3 bases at V and 0 bases at J, with 12 bases in the middle. CDR1 LGHNA and CDR2 YNFKEQ come from the germline V gene. This CDR3 region has 15 residues. CDR3 sequence (DNA): TGTGCCAGCAGCCAGGCCGGACCTAACTCCTACGAGCAGTACTTC. Its translation: CASSQAGPNSYEQYF.

In this sample, this clonotype turned up many times. This sequence joins TRBV15 and TRBJ2-7; 8 bases fit TRBD1. The CDR3 is 12 amino acids. Looked up from germline, CDR1 is LNHNV and CDR2 is YYDKDF (reference sequence). V dropped 8 bases and J dropped 2; count of bases not matched to a gene: 2. CDR3 sequence (DNA): TGTGCCACCCGACAGGGGACCTACGAGCAGTACTTC. This encodes CATRQGTYEQYF.

The V gene is TRBV10-3, the J gene TRBJ1-2; D possibly corresponds to TRBD1 (6 bases). The length of the CDR3 is 15 residues. Germline V lookup: CDR1 ENHRY, CDR2 SYGVKD. V was pared by 2 bases and J by 6 bases, with 16 bases between. DNA of the CDR3: TGTGCCATCAGTGAGAGTCCAGGGGAGGGAGATGGCTACACCTTC. The encoded protein is CAISESPGEGDGYTF.